Listed below are T cell receptor beta chains from one sample, sequenced in a study of blood T cell repertoires in COVID-19. Using immunoSEQ multiplex PCR, the repertoire was profiled, and TCRdb retains in-frame clones only, with some absent. The sample holds 250,000 or so clones, 87% seen once. Material for sequencing was PBMCs or T cells enriched from blood (not recorded which). The receptor set was obtained from a man aged 30 to 45 who had recovered from COVID-19. Both conserved end residues are part of each CDR3. The D gene is left open where the match is weak. Clone size appears in some rows only: once, few, many, or a class for an expanded clone.

once | TRBJ2-7 | NA | TRBV18 | CASSQGVGGPNYEQYF | TGTGCCAGCTCACAGGGTGTGGGGGGGCCCAACTACGAGCAGTACTTC
NA | TRBJ2-7 | TRBD2 | TRBV27 | CASSLSGGGSYEQYF | TGTGCCAGCAGTTTATCCGGGGGAGGGTCCTACGAGCAGTACTTC
NA | TRBJ1-5 | NA | TRBV16 | CASSQGTSQPQHF | TGTGCCAGCAGCCAGGGGACTAGTCAGCCCCAGCATTTT
once | TRBJ2-7 | NA | TRBV5-1 | CASSLSTDSYEQYF | TGCGCCAGCAGCTTGTCAACAGATTCCTACGAGCAGTACTTC
NA | TRBJ1-4 | NA | TRBV9 | CASSAQSGLATNEKLFF | TGTGCCAGCAGCGCACAATCTGGGCTTGCAACTAATGAAAAACTGTTTTTT
NA | TRBJ1-6 | NA | TRBV7-9 | CASSPKGSERSPLHF | TGTGCCAGCAGCCCGAAGGGTAGCGAGCGGTCACCCCTCCACTTT
NA | TRBJ1-2 | NA | TRBV9 | CASSALGGGYGYTF | TGTGCCAGCAGCGCCTTAGGGGGGGGCTATGGCTACACCTTC
NA | TRBJ2-7 | TRBD2 | TRBV5-1 | CASSAGTRYEQYF | TGCGCCAGCAGCGCGGGGACTAGGTACGAGCAGTACTTC
NA | TRBJ1-4 | NA | TRBV9 | CASSASQGGNEKLFF | TGTGCCAGCAGCGCGAGCCAGGGTGGTAATGAAAAACTGTTTTTT
once | TRBJ2-2 | NA | TRBV6-5 | CATQGWSNTGELFF | TGTGCCACACAGGGTTGGTCGAACACCGGGGAGCTGTTTTTT